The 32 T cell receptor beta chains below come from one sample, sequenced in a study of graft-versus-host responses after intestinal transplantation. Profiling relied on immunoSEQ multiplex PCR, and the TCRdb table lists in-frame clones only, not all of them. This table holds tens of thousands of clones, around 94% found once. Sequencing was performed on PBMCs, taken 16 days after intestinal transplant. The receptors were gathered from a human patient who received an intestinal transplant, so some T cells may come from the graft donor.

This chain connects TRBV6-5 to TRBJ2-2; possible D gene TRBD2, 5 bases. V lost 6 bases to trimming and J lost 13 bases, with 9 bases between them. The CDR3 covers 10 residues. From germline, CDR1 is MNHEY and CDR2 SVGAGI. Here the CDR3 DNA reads TGTGCCAGCAGAGGGAGATGGCTGTTTTTT. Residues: CASRGRWLFF.

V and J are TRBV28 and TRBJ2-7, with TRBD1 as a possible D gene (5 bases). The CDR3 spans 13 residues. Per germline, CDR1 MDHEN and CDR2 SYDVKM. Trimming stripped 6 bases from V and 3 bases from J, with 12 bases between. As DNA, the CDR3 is TGTGCCAGCAGAAAGGGGATCCTCTACGAGCAGTACTTC. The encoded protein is CASRKGILYEQYF.

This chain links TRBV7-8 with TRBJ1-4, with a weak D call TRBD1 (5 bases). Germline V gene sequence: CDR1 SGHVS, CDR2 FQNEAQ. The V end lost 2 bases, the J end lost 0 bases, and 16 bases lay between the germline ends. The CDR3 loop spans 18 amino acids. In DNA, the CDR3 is TGTGCCAGCAGCTTATTTCCGGGACGGGCGGCAACTAATGAAAAACTGTTTTTT. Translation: CASSLFPGRAATNEKLFF.

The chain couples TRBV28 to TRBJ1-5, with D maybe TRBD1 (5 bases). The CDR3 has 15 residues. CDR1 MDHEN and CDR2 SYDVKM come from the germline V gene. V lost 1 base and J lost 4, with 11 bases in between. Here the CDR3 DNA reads TGTGCCAGCAGTTTATCGGTGGGACCAAATCAGCCCCAGCATTTT. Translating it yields CASSLSVGPNQPQHF.

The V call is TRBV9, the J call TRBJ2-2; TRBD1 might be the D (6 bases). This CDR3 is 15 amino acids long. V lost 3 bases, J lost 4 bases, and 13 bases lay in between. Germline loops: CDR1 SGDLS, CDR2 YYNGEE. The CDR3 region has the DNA TGTGCCAGCAGCGCCAGAACAGGGTCCACCGGGGAGCTGTTTTTT. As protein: CASSARTGSTGELFF.

CDR3 residues: CASSQGRGGRGNEQFF. CDR3 sequence (DNA): TGCGCCAGCAGCCAAGGGCGTGGCGGGAGGGGGAATGAGCAGTTCTTC. The gene calls are TRBV4-1 and TRBJ2-1, with 9 bases identical to TRBD2. Trimming removed 1 base from V and 7 bases from J; junction bases left unmatched: 8. Germline lookup yields CDR1 MGHRA and CDR2 YSYEKL. CDR3 length: 16 amino acids.

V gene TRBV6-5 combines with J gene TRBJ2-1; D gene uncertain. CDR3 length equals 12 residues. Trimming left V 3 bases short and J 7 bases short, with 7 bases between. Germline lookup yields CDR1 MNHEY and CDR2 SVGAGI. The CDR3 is CASSYPDNEQFF. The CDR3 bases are TGTGCCAGCAGTTATCCCGATAATGAGCAGTTCTTC.

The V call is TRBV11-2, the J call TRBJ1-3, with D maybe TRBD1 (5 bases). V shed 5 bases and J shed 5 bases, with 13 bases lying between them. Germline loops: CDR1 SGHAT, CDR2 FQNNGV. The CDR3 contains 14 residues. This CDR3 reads CASSRGPPRNTIYF. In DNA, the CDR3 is TGTGCCAGCAGCCGGGGACCTCCTCGAAACACCATATATTTT.

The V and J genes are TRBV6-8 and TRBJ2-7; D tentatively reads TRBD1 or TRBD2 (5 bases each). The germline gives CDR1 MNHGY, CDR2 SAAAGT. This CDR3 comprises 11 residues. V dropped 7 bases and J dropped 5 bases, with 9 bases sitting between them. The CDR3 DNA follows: TGTGCCAGCACCCGGGGCCACGAGCAGTACTTC. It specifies CASTRGHEQYF.

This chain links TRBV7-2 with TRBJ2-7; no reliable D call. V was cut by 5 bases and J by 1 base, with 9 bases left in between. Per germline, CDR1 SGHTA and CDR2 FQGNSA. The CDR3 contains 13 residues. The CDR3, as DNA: TGTGCCAGCAGCATTCGTGGGTCCTACGAGCAGTACTTC. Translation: CASSIRGSYEQYF.

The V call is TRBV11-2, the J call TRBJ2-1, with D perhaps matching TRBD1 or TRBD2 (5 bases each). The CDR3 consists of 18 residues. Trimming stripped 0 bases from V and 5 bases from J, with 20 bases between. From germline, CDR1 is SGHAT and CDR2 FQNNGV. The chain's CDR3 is CASSLDYAVAGSNNEQFF. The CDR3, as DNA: TGTGCCAGCAGCTTAGATTATGCGGTGGCAGGGAGTAACAATGAGCAGTTCTTC.

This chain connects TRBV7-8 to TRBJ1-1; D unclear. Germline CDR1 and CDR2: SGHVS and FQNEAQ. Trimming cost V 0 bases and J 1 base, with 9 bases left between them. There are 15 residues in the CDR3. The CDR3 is CASSLAHEGNTEAFF. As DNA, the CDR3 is TGTGCCAGCAGCTTAGCGCACGAGGGGAACACTGAAGCTTTCTTT.

Here the CDR3 DNA reads TGTGCCAGTAGTATAGTCCTCGGACTAGCGGGTACCTCTGGGGCCAACGTCCTGACTTTC. It translates to CASSIVLGLAGTSGANVLTF. The genes are TRBV19 and TRBJ2-6; 11 nucleotides match TRBD2. CDR3 size: 20 residues. Germline V CDR1 and CDR2: LNHDA, SQIVND (reference sequence). V lost 1 base, J lost 0 bases, and 8 bases stayed unmatched.

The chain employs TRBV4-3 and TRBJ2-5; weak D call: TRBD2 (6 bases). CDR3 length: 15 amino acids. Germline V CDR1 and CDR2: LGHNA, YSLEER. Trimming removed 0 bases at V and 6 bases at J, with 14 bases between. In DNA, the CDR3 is TGCGCCAGCAGCCAAGATCGCCGGGAGAGGCAGACCCAGTACTTC. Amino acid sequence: CASSQDRRERQTQYF.

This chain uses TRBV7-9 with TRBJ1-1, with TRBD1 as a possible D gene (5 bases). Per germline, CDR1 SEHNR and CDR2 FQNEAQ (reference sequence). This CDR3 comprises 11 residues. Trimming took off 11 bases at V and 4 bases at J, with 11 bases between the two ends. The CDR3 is CAVPGGTEAFF. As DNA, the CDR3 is TGTGCCGTGCCCGGGGGCACTGAAGCTTTCTTT.

Written as DNA, the CDR3 is TGCGCCAGCAGCCAACTTTTTACAGGGAGGGACTATGGCTACACCTTC. It is translated as CASSQLFTGRDYGYTF. The chain has TRBV4-1 and TRBJ1-2; a possible D gene is TRBD1 (6 bases). V lost 2 bases and J 3 bases, leaving 16 bases between the germline ends. The CDR3 has 16 amino acids. Looked up from germline, CDR1 is MGHRA and CDR2 is YSYEKL.

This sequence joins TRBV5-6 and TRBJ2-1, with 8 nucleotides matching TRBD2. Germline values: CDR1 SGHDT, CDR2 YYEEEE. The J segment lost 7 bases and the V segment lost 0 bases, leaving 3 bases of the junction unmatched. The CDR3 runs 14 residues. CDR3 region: CASSLGASGNEQFF. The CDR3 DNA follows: TGTGCCAGCAGCTTGGGGGCTAGCGGGAATGAGCAGTTCTTC.

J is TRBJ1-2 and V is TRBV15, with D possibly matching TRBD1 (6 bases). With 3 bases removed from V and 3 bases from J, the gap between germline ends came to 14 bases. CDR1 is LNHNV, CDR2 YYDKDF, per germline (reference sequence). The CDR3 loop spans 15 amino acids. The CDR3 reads CATSRAGERDYGYTF. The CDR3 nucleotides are TGTGCCACCAGCAGGGCAGGGGAGCGAGACTATGGCTACACCTTC.

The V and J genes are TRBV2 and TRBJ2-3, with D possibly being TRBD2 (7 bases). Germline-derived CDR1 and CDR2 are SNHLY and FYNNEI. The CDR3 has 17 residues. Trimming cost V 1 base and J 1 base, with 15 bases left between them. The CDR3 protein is CASSEGVGGGGTDTQYF. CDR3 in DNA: TGTGCCAGCAGTGAAGGGGTAGGGGGAGGGGGCACAGATACGCAGTATTTT.

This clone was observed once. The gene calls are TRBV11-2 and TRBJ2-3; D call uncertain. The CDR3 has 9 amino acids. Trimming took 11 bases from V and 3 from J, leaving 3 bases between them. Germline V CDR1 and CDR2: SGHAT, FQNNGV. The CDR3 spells CASTDTQYF. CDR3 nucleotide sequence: TGTGCCTCTACAGATACGCAGTATTTT.

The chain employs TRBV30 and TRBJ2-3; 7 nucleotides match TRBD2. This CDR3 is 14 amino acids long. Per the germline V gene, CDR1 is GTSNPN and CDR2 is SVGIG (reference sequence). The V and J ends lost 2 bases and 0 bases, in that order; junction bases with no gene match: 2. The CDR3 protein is CAWSIGGSTDTQYF. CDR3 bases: TGTGCCTGGAGTATCGGGGGGAGCACAGATACGCAGTATTTT.

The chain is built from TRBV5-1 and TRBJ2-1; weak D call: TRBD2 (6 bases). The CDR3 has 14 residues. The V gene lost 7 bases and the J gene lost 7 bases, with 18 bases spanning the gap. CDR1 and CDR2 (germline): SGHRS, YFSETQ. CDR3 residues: CASRGKSSGNEQFF. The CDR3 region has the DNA TGCGCCAGCCGCGGGAAATCGAGTGGGAATGAGCAGTTCTTC.

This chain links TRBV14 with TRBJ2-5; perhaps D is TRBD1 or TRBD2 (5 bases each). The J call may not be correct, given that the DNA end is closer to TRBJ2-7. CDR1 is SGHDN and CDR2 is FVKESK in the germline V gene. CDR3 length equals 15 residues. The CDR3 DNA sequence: TGTGCCAGCAGCCAATGGGCAGGGAGCTTCTACGAGCAGTACTTC. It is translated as CASSQWAGSFYEQYF.

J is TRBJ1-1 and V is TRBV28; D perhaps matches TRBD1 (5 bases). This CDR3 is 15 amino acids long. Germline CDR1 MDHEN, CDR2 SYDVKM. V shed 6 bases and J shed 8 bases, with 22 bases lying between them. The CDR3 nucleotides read TGTGCCAGCAGACCCGGGGGGTTTGGCGGCCCCGAAGCTTTCTTT. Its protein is CASRPGGFGGPEAFF.

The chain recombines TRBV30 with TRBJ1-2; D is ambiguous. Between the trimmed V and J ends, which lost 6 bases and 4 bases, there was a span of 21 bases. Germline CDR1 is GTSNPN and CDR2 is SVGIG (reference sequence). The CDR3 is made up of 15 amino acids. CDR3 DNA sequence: TGTGCCTGCCCCCGAAAGGCAGCTCTCTCCTATGGCTACACCTTC. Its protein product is CACPRKAALSYGYTF.

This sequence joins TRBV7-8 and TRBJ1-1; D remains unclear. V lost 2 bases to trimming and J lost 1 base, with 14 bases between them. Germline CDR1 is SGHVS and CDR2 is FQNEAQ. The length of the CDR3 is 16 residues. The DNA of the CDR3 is TGTGCCAGCAGCTTAAACCCCCCCTTGGCGAACACTGAAGCTTTCTTT. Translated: CASSLNPPLANTEAFF.

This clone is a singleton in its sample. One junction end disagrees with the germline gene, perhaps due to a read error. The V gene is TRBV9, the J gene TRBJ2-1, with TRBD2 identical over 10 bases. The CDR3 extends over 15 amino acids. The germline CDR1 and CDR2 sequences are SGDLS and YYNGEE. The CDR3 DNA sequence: TGTGCCAGCAGCGACGGACTAGCGGCGGAAAATGGGCAGTTCTTC. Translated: CASSDGLAAENGQFF.

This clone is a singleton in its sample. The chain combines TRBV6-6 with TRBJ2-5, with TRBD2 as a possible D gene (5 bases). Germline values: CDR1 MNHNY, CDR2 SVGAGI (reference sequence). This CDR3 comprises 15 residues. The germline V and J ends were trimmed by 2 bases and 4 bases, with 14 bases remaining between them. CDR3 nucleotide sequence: TGTGCCAGCAGTTACACGGACTCCCCCCGAGAGACCCAGTACTTC. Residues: CASSYTDSPRETQYF.

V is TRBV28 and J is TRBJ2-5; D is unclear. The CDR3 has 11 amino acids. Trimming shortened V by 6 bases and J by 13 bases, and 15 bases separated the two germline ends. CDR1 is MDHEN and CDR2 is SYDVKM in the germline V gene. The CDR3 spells CASRTPQVAYF. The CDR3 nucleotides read TGTGCCAGCAGGACGCCCCAGGTCGCGTACTTC.

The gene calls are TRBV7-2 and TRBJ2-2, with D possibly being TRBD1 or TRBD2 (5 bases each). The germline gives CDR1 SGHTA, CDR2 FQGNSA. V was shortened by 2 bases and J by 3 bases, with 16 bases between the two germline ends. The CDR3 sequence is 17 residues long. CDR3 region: CASSLLKHGGYTGELFF. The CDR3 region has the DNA TGTGCCAGCAGCTTATTAAAGCATGGGGGATACACCGGGGAGCTGTTTTTT.

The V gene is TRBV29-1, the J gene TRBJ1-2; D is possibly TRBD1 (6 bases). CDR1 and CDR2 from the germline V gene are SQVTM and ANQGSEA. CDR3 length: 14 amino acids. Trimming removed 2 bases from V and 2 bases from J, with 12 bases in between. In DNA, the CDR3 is TGCAGCGTTGAATTTTGGACAGCCAACTATGGCTACACCTTC. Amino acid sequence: CSVEFWTANYGYTF.

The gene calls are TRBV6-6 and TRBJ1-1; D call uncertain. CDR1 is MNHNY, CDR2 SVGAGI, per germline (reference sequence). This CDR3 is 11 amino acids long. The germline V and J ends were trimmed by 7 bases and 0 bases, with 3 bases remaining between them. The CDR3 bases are TGTGCCAGCAAAATGAACACTGAAGCTTTCTTT. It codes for CASKMNTEAFF.